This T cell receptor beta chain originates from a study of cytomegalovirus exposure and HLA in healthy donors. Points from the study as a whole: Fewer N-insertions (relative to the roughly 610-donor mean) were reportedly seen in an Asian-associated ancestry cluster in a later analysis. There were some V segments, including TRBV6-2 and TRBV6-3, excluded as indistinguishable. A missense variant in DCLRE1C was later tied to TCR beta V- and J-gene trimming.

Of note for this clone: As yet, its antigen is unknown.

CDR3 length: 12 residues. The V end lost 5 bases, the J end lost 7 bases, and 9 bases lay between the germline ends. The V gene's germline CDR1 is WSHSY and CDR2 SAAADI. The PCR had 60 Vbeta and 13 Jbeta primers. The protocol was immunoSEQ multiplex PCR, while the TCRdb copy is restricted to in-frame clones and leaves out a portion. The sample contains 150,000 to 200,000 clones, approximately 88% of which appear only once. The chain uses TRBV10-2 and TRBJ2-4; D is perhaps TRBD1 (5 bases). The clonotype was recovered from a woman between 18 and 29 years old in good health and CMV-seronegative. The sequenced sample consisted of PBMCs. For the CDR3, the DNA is TGCGCCAGCAGTCCCCCAGGGAACATTCAGTACTTC. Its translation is CASSPPGNIQYF.